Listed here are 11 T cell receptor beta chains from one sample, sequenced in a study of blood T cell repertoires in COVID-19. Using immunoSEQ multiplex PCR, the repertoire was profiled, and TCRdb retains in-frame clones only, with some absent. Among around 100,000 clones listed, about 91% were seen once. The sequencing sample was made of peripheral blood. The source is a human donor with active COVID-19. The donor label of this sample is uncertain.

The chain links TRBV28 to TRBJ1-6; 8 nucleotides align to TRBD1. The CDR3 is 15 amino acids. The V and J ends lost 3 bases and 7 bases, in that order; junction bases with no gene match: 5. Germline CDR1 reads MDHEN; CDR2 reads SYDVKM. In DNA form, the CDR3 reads TGTGCCAGCAGTTTTTTACAGGGGGGCAATTCACCCCTCCACTTT. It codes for CASSFLQGGNSPLHF.

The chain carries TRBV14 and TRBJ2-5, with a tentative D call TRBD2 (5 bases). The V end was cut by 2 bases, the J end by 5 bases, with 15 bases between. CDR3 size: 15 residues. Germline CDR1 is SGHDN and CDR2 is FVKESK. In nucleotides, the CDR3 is TGTGCCAGCAGCCAATATCGTGCCCGGAGGGAGACCCAGTACTTC. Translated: CASSQYRARRETQYF. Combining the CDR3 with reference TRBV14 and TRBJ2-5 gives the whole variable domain EAGVTQFPSHSVIEKGQTVTLRCDPISGHDNLYWYRRVMGKEIKFLLHFVKESKQDESGMPNNRFLAERTGGTYSTLKVQPAELEDSGVYFCASSQYRARRETQYFGPGTRLLVL.

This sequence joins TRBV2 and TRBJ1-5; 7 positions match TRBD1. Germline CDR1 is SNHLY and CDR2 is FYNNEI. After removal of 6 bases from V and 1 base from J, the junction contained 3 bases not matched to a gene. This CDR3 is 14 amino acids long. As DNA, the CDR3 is TGTGCCAGCAGCCCACAGGGGAGCAATCAGCCCCAGCATTTT. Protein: CASSPQGSNQPQHF.

CDR3 DNA: TGTGCCAGCAGCGTCGGGGGAATTGGCTACACCTTC. Protein product: CASSVGGIGYTF. The rearrangement joins TRBV12-3 or TRBV12-4 to TRBJ1-2; D may be TRBD1 (5 bases). The V end was cut by 6 bases, the J end by 7 bases, with 12 bases between. The CDR3 extends over 12 amino acids.

CDR3 amino acids: CASSLRLAGYSSYEQYF. The DNA for the CDR3 is TGCGCCAGCAGCTTGCGGCTAGCGGGGTACAGCTCCTACGAGCAGTACTTC. J is TRBJ2-7 and V is TRBV5-1; 9 bases align to TRBD2. Trimming took 1 base from V and 0 from J; bases not matched to a gene: 8. Germline V gene lookup returns CDR1 SGHRS and CDR2 YFSETQ. This CDR3 contains 17 residues.

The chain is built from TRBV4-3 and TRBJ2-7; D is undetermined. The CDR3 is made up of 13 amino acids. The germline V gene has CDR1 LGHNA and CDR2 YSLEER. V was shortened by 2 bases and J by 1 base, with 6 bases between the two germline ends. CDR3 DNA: TGCGCCAGCAGCCAACGGGTATCCTACGAGCAGTACTTC. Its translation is CASSQRVSYEQYF.

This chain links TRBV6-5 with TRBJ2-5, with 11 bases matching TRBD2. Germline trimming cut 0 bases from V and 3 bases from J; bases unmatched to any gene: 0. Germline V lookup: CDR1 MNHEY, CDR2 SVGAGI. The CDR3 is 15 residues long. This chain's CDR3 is CASSYSSGGEETQYF. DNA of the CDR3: TGTGCCAGCAGTTACTCTAGCGGGGGGGAAGAGACCCAGTACTTC.

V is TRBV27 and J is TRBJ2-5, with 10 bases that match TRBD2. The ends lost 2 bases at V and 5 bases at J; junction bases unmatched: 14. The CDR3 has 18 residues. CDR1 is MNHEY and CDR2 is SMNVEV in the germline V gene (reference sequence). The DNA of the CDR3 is TGTGCCAGCAGTTTAAGGATCTCTGTAGCGGGGGGCAGGGAGACCCAGTACTTC. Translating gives CASSLRISVAGGRETQYF.

The CDR3 loop is CASSADLDTQYF. CDR3 DNA: TGTGCCAGCAGCGCAGACTTAGATACGCAGTATTTT. This chain connects TRBV9 to TRBJ2-3; no clear D gene. The CDR3 contains 12 residues. Germline CDR1 and CDR2: SGDLS and YYNGEE. Trimming removed 3 bases at V and 5 bases at J, with 7 bases between.

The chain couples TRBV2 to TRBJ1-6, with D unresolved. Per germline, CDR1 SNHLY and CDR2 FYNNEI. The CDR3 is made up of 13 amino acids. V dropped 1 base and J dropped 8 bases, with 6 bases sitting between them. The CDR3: CASSEDRDSPLHF. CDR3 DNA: TGTGCCAGCAGTGAAGATCGGGATTCACCCCTCCACTTT.

CDR3 DNA sequence: TGTGCCAGCAGTTCCCGGGGTCCTCGGGGGACTGAAGCTTTCTTT. Encoded protein: CASSSRGPRGTEAFF. The chain uses TRBV6-5 and TRBJ1-1, with D maybe TRBD1 (5 bases). The V and J ends lost 4 bases and 5 bases respectively, with 17 bases between them. Per the germline V gene, CDR1 is MNHEY and CDR2 is SVGAGI. This CDR3 comprises 15 residues.